The 3 T cell receptor beta chains below come from one sample, sequenced in a study of molecular identifiers for immune sequencing clone quantification. TCRdb independently ran MiXCR on the PCR reads; one entry per CDR3 protein. This sample has hundreds of thousands of distinct CDR3 sequences, with roughly 24% found just once. The sample comprised naive CD8+ T cells from blood, with Jurkat cell RNA spiked in. The subset was: FACS-sorted CD8+CD4-CCR7+CD45RA+ naive T cells. The origin of the receptors is a human donor in good health. Some libraries in this study had Jurkat cell RNA spiked in.

This clonotype was seen a handful of times. The V and J genes are TRBV30 and TRBJ2-2; D remains ambiguous. CDR1 is GTSNPN and CDR2 is SVGIG in the germline V gene (reference sequence). V dropped 1 base and J dropped 2 bases, with 8 bases sitting between them. CDR3 size: 14 residues. CDR3 sequence (DNA): TGTGCCTGGAGTGCCCCAGACAACACCGGGGAGCTGTTTTTT. Its translation: CAWSAPDNTGELFF.

This clonotype came up many times. The chain has TRBV7-9 and TRBJ2-7; either TRBD1 or TRBD2 may fit D (6 bases each). Germline V gene data show CDR1 as SEHNR and CDR2 as FQNEAQ (reference sequence). The V end was cut by 5 bases, the J end by 3 bases, with 20 bases between. CDR3 length equals 16 residues. CDR3 residues: CASSPSWGAGVYEQYF. In nucleotides, the CDR3 is TGTGCCAGCAGCCCCTCTTGGGGGGCCGGGGTCTACGAGCAGTACTTC.

On this clonotype: This may arise from a read error, as a much more abundant clone is one base away. The chain couples TRBV6-2 or TRBV6-3 to TRBJ2-7; D remains unclear. Deletions cut 0 bases from V and 7 bases from J, with 4 bases between. The CDR3 has 11 amino acids. Germline CDR1 and CDR2: MNHEY and SVGEGT. This CDR3 is CASSYSREQYF. In DNA form, the CDR3 reads TGTGCCAGCAGTTACTCGAGGGAGCAGTACTTC.